The 26 T cell receptor beta chains below were found in one sample sequenced in a study of blood T cell repertoires in COVID-19. Measured with immunoSEQ multiplex PCR; TCRdb has only the in-frame clones, and not every one. The repertoire consists of 240,000 or so clones, with around 90% occurring once and the leading ten covering more than 6%. Sequences were obtained from peripheral blood. Every receptor here comes from a man aged 60 to 69 who had recovered from COVID-19.

The chain has TRBV27 and TRBJ2-3; TRBD2 aligns across 12 bases. The CDR3 extends over 18 amino acids. Germline loops: CDR1 MNHEY, CDR2 SMNVEV (reference sequence). V lost 2 bases to trimming and J lost 5 bases; unmatched junction nucleotides: 11. The CDR3 loop reads CASSLRATSGGFGDTQYF. CDR3 bases: TGTGCCAGCAGTTTAAGGGCGACTAGCGGGGGATTTGGAGATACGCAGTATTTT.

This clone was seen just once. The chain joins TRBV28 to TRBJ2-3; D unclear. The CDR3 runs to 15 residues. Trimming cost V 11 bases and J 3 bases, with 21 bases left between them. Germline V lookup: CDR1 MDHEN, CDR2 SYDVKM. DNA for the CDR3: TGTGCCGCCCCACCTTCAGGAACCCAGACAGATACGCAGTATTTT. Residues: CAAPPSGTQTDTQYF.

The chain recombines TRBV18 with TRBJ2-3; TRBD1 is a possible D gene (6 bases). The germline V gene has CDR1 KGHSH and CDR2 LQKENI. Trimming took off 3 bases at V and 5 bases at J, with 18 bases between the two ends. The CDR3 has 16 amino acids. CDR3 amino acids: CASSPRAGALGDTQYF. As DNA, the CDR3 is TGTGCCAGCTCACCGCGAGCAGGGGCGCTAGGAGATACGCAGTATTTT.

This chain links TRBV5-6 with TRBJ1-2, with unresolved D. This CDR3 spans 13 amino acids. The V gene's germline CDR1 is SGHDT and CDR2 YYEEEE. V gave up 4 bases and J gave up 7 bases, with 14 bases separating them. The CDR3 DNA follows: TGTGCCAGCAGCCCCCGCGGAGTTCGTGGCTACACCTTC. It yields the protein CASSPRGVRGYTF. The entire variable domain, with the rest obtained from reference TRBV5-6 and TRBJ1-2, is as follows: DAGVTQSPTHLIKTRGQQVTLRCSPKSGHDTVSWYQQALGQGPQFIFQYYEEEERQRGNFPDRFSGHQFPNYSSELNVNALLLGDSALYLCASSPRGVRGYTFGSGTRLTVV.

The chain is built from TRBV2 and TRBJ2-4; 7 bases line up with TRBD1. This CDR3 is 13 amino acids long. The ends lost 9 bases at V and 3 bases at J; junction bases unmatched: 5. From germline, CDR1 is SNHLY and CDR2 FYNNEI. CDR3 amino acids: CASLGQLKNIQYF. CDR3 nucleotides: TGTGCCAGTCTGGGACAGCTCAAAAACATTCAGTACTTC.

The V gene is TRBV10-3, the J gene TRBJ1-6; D gene uncertain. Per the germline V gene, CDR1 is ENHRY and CDR2 is SYGVKD. The CDR3 length is 16 residues. Trimming cost V 0 bases and J 10 bases, with 16 bases left between them. The CDR3 loop is CAISESPGPPTSPLHF. The CDR3 DNA reads TGTGCCATCAGTGAGTCGCCAGGCCCACCGACCTCACCCCTCCACTTT.

The chain uses TRBV18 and TRBJ1-2, with 7 bases fitting TRBD1. After removal of 5 bases from V and 3 bases from J, the junction contained 3 bases not matched to a gene. CDR1 and CDR2 (germline): KGHSH, LQKENI. This CDR3 is 13 amino acids long. The CDR3 sequence is CASSGDSDYGYTF. The CDR3 DNA follows: TGTGCCAGCTCAGGGGACAGCGACTATGGCTACACCTTC.

The chain carries TRBV5-4 and TRBJ1-4, with D uncertain. The V gene's germline CDR1 is SGHNT and CDR2 YYREEE (reference sequence). The V gene lost 1 base and the J gene lost 8 bases, with 12 bases spanning the gap. This CDR3 has 14 amino acids. CDR3 sequence: CASSLLTGGEKLFF. As DNA, the CDR3 is TGTGCCAGCAGCTTGTTGACGGGCGGGGAAAAACTGTTTTTT.

The chain is built from TRBV30 and TRBJ1-4; D not resolved. Trimming stripped 5 bases from V and 0 bases from J, with 10 bases between. The germline CDR1 and CDR2 sequences are GTSNPN and SVGIG (reference sequence). The CDR3 spans 14 residues. CDR3 coding DNA: TGTGCCTGGGGTAGAGATGCAACTAATGAAAAACTGTTTTTT. Residues: CAWGRDATNEKLFF.

The chain couples TRBV7-8 to TRBJ2-3; possibly TRBD2 for D (5 bases). Germline V CDR1 and CDR2: SGHVS, FQNEAQ. V was shortened by 2 bases and J by 0 bases, with 15 bases between the two germline ends. The CDR3 length is 17 residues. The CDR3 spells CASSLNFRGASTDTQYF. The CDR3 coding sequence is TGTGCCAGCAGCTTAAACTTCCGGGGTGCTAGCACAGATACGCAGTATTTT.

This chain uses TRBV9 with TRBJ1-5, with TRBD1 as a possible D gene (5 bases). Trimming cost V 1 base and J 4 bases, with 12 bases left between them. This CDR3 is built from 15 residues. Germline CDR1 SGDLS, CDR2 YYNGEE. CDR3 nucleotides: TGTGCCAGCAGCGTACGTTCAGGGTTTAATCAGCCCCAGCATTTT. Translation: CASSVRSGFNQPQHF.

V usage is TRBV5-1 and J usage is TRBJ2-5; TRBD1 is a possible D gene (5 bases). There are 14 residues in the CDR3. The germline V and J ends were trimmed by 2 bases and 2 bases, with 10 bases remaining between them. CDR1 is SGHRS and CDR2 is YFSETQ in the germline V gene. The CDR3 DNA is TGCGCCAGCAGCTTCGGACACACTCAAGAGACCCAGTACTTC. Protein sequence: CASSFGHTQETQYF.

This sequence joins TRBV5-5 and TRBJ1-5; possibly TRBD1 for D (6 bases). The CDR3 spans 15 residues. V was trimmed by 1 base and J by 6 bases, leaving 14 bases between them. The germline V gene has CDR1 SGHKS and CDR2 YYEKEE (reference sequence). The CDR3 DNA is TGTGCCAGCAGCTTGTTTCAGGGGTTTGGTCAGCCCCAGCATTTT. It specifies CASSLFQGFGQPQHF. The full variable domain, its missing parts supplied by reference TRBV5-5 and TRBJ1-5, is DAGVTQSPTHLIKTRGQQVTLRCSPISGHKSVSWYQQVLGQGPQFIFQYYEKEERGRGNFPDRFSARQFPNYSSELNVNALLLGDSALYLCASSLFQGFGQPQHFGDGTRLSIL.

The chain couples TRBV2 to TRBJ1-6; 7 bases align to TRBD1. The V and J ends lost 5 bases and 10 bases, in that order; junction bases with no gene match: 11. This CDR3 region has 15 residues. Germline-derived CDR1 and CDR2 are SNHLY and FYNNEI. The CDR3 nucleotides are TGTGCCAGCAGTCTTCCACTGGGGACAGCCTCACCCCTCCACTTT. Encoded protein: CASSLPLGTASPLHF.

The chain has TRBV2 and TRBJ2-1; 7 bases map to TRBD2. The germline CDR1 and CDR2 sequences are SNHLY and FYNNEI. This CDR3 is built from 14 residues. V lost 6 bases and J lost 4; bases outside the gene matches: 6. This CDR3 reads CASSGSGVYNEQFF. The DNA for the CDR3 is TGTGCCAGCAGCGGGAGCGGGGTATACAATGAGCAGTTCTTC.

The rearrangement joins TRBV7-9 to TRBJ1-6; no reliable D call. The length of the CDR3 is 12 residues. From germline, CDR1 is SEHNR and CDR2 FQNEAQ (reference sequence). Between the trimmed V and J ends, which lost 6 bases and 10 bases, there was a span of 10 bases. CDR3 region: CASRLHGSPLHF. In DNA form, the CDR3 reads TGTGCCAGCAGACTACACGGATCACCCCTCCACTTT.

As to this clone: The identical CDR3 is also encoded by other nucleotide sequences in the sample. The rearrangement links TRBV5-1 to TRBJ1-2; 9 bases line up with TRBD1. With V trimmed by 1 base and J by 2 bases, 0 bases remained unmatched. Germline V gene data show CDR1 as SGHRS and CDR2 as YFSETQ. CDR3 length: 14 amino acids. The CDR3 sequence: CASSLTGGNYGYTF. CDR3 nucleotides: TGCGCCAGCAGCTTGACAGGGGGCAACTATGGCTACACCTTC.

CDR3 DNA sequence: TGTGCCAGCAGCCTCGGACAGGCCTCGGGCAATCAGCCCCAGCATTTT. As protein: CASSLGQASGNQPQHF. The genes are TRBV6-6 and TRBJ1-5, with 7 nucleotides matching TRBD1. From germline, CDR1 is MNHNY and CDR2 SVGAGI (reference sequence). V was pared by 6 bases and J by 2 bases, with 10 bases of the junction left unmatched. The CDR3 length is 16 residues.

This sequence joins TRBV6-1 and TRBJ2-7; 8 bases match TRBD1. The V gene's germline CDR1 is MNHNS and CDR2 SASEGT. This CDR3 has 16 residues. Trimming at V came to 3 bases and at J to 7 bases, leaving 14 bases not matched to a gene. This CDR3 is CASSDEFRQGTSEQYV. CDR3 nucleotides: TGTGCCAGCAGTGATGAGTTTCGACAGGGGACGAGTGAGCAGTACGTC.

V gene TRBV11-2 combines with J gene TRBJ2-3; 11 nucleotides align to TRBD2. The germline CDR1 and CDR2 sequences are SGHAT and FQNNGV. V trimming: 6 bases; J trimming: 2 bases; junction bases outside the gene matches: 4. The CDR3 totals 15 residues. CDR3 bases: TGTGCCAGCAGGTATAGCGGGGGGGCCACAGATACGCAGTATTTT. Amino acid sequence: CASRYSGGATDTQYF.

The chain recombines TRBV15 with TRBJ2-2; 14 nucleotides match TRBD2. CDR1 is LNHNV, CDR2 YYDKDF, per germline (reference sequence). The junction had 11 bases not matched to a gene; V was cut back by 8 bases and J by 0 bases. The CDR3 is 19 amino acids. The CDR3 nucleotides read TGTGCCACCTCCAGAGGGACTAGCGGGGGCCAGACGAACACCGGGGAGCTGTTTTTT. It codes for CATSRGTSGGQTNTGELFF.

The J gene is TRBJ2-5, the V gene TRBV29-1, with 11 bases matching TRBD1. This CDR3 has 14 amino acids. Germline V gives CDR1 SQVTM, CDR2 ANQGSEA. Trimming at V came to 6 bases and at J to 4 bases, leaving 7 bases not matched to a gene. The CDR3 region is CSVTRDRGLETQYF. The CDR3, as DNA: TGCAGCGTCACCCGGGACAGGGGGTTAGAGACCCAGTACTTC.

This sequence joins TRBV19 and TRBJ1-5; D gene uncertain. This CDR3 contains 15 residues. Germline V CDR1 and CDR2: LNHDA, SQIVND (reference sequence). Between the trimmed V and J ends, which lost 5 bases and 0 bases, there was a span of 11 bases. The CDR3 is CASSLSSHSNQPQHF. The CDR3 nucleotides read TGTGCCAGTAGTTTGTCCAGTCATAGCAATCAGCCCCAGCATTTT.

The chain combines TRBV5-1 with TRBJ2-3; D is ambiguous. Germline V gene data show CDR1 as SGHRS and CDR2 as YFSETQ. The CDR3 loop spans 13 amino acids. V was pared by 4 bases and J by 4 bases, with 10 bases between. For the CDR3, the DNA is TGCGCCAGCAGCCTCCAGAGCGCAGATACGCAGTATTTT. Protein: CASSLQSADTQYF.

The chain is built from TRBV2 and TRBJ1-5; D is uncertain. The V gene's germline CDR1 is SNHLY and CDR2 FYNNEI. The CDR3 is 18 residues long. V gave up 5 bases and J gave up 5 bases, with 25 bases separating them. CDR3 in DNA: TGTGCCAGCAGTAAAACTCTCCTAGGATCCGGGAGTGATCAGCCCCAGCATTTT. Its translation: CASSKTLLGSGSDQPQHF. Full variable domain (missing parts from reference TRBV2 and TRBJ1-5): EPEVTQTPSHQVTQMGQEVILRCVPISNHLYFYWYRQILGQKVEFLVSFYNNEISEKSEIFDDQFSVERPDGSNFTLKIRSTKLEDSAMYFCASSKTLLGSGSDQPQHFGDGTRLSIL.

This rearrangement joins TRBV19 to TRBJ1-1; 7 bases map to TRBD1. The CDR3 runs to 14 residues. The V and J ends lost 4 bases and 2 bases, in that order; junction bases with no gene match: 4. Germline lookup yields CDR1 LNHDA and CDR2 SQIVND (reference sequence). In DNA form, the CDR3 reads TGTGCCAGTAGTACCGGGACAGTAAACACTGAAGCTTTCTTT. Translation gives CASSTGTVNTEAFF.